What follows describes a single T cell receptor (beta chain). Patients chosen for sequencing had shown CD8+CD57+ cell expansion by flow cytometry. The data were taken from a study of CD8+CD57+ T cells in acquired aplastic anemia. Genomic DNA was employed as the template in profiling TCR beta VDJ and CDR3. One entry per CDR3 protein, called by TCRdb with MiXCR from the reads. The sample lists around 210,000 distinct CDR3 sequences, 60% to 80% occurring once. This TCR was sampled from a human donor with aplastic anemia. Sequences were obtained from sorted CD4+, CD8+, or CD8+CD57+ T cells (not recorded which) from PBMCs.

CDR3: CASTFLASDRTDTQYF. As DNA, the CDR3 is TGTGCCAGCACCTTCCTAGCTAGCGACCGCACAGATACGCAGTATTTT. The genes are TRBV12-3 or TRBV12-4 and TRBJ2-3, with D possibly being TRBD2 (6 bases). Trimming stripped 7 bases from V and 1 base from J, with 18 bases between. The length of the CDR3 is 16 residues.